The 8 T cell receptor beta chains reported below all come from one sample, sequenced in a study of T cells in Graves' hyperthyroidism and ophthalmopathy. The investigators amplified TCR beta CDR3 regions from RNA transcripts. The study used the HTBI primer set for a first-round RT-PCR of the TCR CDR3. TCRdb ran MiXCR on the multiplex PCR reads and lists one entry per CDR3 protein. The sample holds 540,000 or so distinct CDR3 sequences; about a sixth are singletons and the top ten take roughly 7.3%. Material: blood. The receptors were sampled from a woman in her thirties with Graves' hyperthyroidism.

The table lists this clonotype with many counts. The chain links TRBV6-1 to TRBJ2-1; 7 bases fit TRBD1. V was pared by 7 bases and J by 5 bases, with 11 bases of the junction left unmatched. Germline V lookup: CDR1 MNHNS, CDR2 SASEGT. The CDR3 length is 15 residues. In DNA, the CDR3 is TGTGCCAGCACCCAGACAGGGAGTCCCCACAATGAGCAGTTCTTC. It specifies CASTQTGSPHNEQFF.

The V call is TRBV27, the J call TRBJ2-2; unclear D gene. Germline V lookup: CDR1 MNHEY, CDR2 SMNVEV (reference sequence). Deletions cut 7 bases from V and 3 bases from J, with 9 bases between. CDR3 length equals 13 residues. CDR3 in amino acids: CASNAGYTGELFF. CDR3 in DNA: TGTGCCAGCAATGCCGGATACACCGGGGAGCTGTTTTTT.

This clonotype was recorded many times. This sequence joins TRBV7-2 and TRBJ2-3; D is unresolved. The V and J ends lost 0 bases and 11 bases respectively, with 9 bases between them. The CDR3 covers 12 residues. From germline, CDR1 is SGHTA and CDR2 FQGNSA. The CDR3 sequence is CASSLALEGQYF. CDR3 nucleotides: TGTGCCAGCAGCTTAGCGCTAGAAGGGCAGTATTTT. The variable domain in full, completed from reference TRBV7-2 and TRBJ2-3, reads GAGVSQSPSNKVTEKGKDVELRCDPISGHTALYWYRQSLGQGLEFLIYFQGNSAPDKSGLPSDRFSAERTGGSVSTLTIQRTQQEDSAVYLCASSLALEGQYFGPGTRLTVL.

This clonotype appeared once. The V and J genes are TRBV28 and TRBJ2-7; 10 nucleotides line up with TRBD2. V gave up 2 bases and J gave up 4 bases; unmatched junction bases: 11. This CDR3 has 17 amino acids. Germline CDR1 reads MDHEN; CDR2 reads SYDVKM. The CDR3 loop reads CASSLPTGLAISYEQYF. The CDR3 bases are TGTGCCAGCAGTTTACCCACGGGACTAGCGATAAGTTACGAGCAGTACTTC.

This clonotype was counted many times. The rearrangement joins TRBV12-3 or TRBV12-4 to TRBJ2-7; no clear D. The CDR3 length is 14 residues. Trimming cost V 2 bases and J 0 bases, with 8 bases left between them. DNA of the CDR3: TGTGCCAGCAGTTTATGGGGTGCCTCCTACGAGCAGTACTTC. It specifies CASSLWGASYEQYF.

This clonotype was counted many times. V gene TRBV6-1 combines with J gene TRBJ1-2; 9 positions agree with TRBD1. The CDR3 runs 15 residues. Germline trimming cut 6 bases from V and 2 bases from J; bases unmatched to any gene: 7. CDR1 and CDR2 (germline): MNHNS, SASEGT. The CDR3 region is CASSPQQGANYGYTF. The CDR3 DNA sequence: TGTGCCAGCAGCCCTCAACAGGGGGCGAACTATGGCTACACCTTC.

In its sample, this clonotype was seen a few times. V and J are TRBV20-1 and TRBJ2-2; 8 nucleotides align to TRBD2. The CDR3 is made up of 14 amino acids. V lost 6 bases, J lost 4 bases, and 7 bases stayed unmatched. Germline CDR1 is DFQATT and CDR2 is SNEGSKA (reference sequence). The CDR3 spells CSASSGRGTGELFF. CDR3 DNA sequence: TGCAGTGCCTCTAGCGGGCGGGGCACCGGGGAGCTGTTTTTT.

This clonotype has a handful of counts. CDR3 sequence (DNA): TGTGCCAGCAGCTTAGGGCGGAGTTACACCATATATTTT. Translated, it gives CASSLGRSYTIYF. This sequence joins TRBV11-2 and TRBJ1-3; D unresolved. V was cut by 1 base and J by 8 bases, with 9 bases left in between. The CDR3 loop spans 13 amino acids. Germline V gene sequence: CDR1 SGHAT, CDR2 FQNNGV.